The sequence of this T cell receptor beta chain was determined in a study of cytomegalovirus exposure and HLA in healthy donors. In the study overall: There were approximately 400 genotyped donors. Of these, roughly 82% fell in the genetic ancestry cluster associated with self-reported Caucasian donors. Overall study results and limits: Cytomegalovirus status, reportedly, was diagnosed with high specificity and sensitivity by the classifier.

V was clipped by 5 bases and J by 6 bases; unmatched bases: 6. In germline, CDR1 is LNHNV, CDR2 YYDKDF (reference sequence). The CDR3 spans 14 residues. This clone was detected a few times. Its antigen is unknown. The PCR used 60 Vbeta and 13 Jbeta primers. Only in-frame clones appear in the TCRdb table, and some are missing; sequencing was by immunoSEQ multiplex PCR. Of 90,000 to 150,000 clones listed, nearly 80% were seen once; the top ten hold about 3.3%. The chain uses TRBV15 and TRBJ1-5, with 8 bases matching TRBD1. This receptor was identified in a woman aged 25 to 39 in good health and CMV-seropositive. The sample taken for sequencing was PBMCs. In DNA form, the CDR3 reads TGTGCCACCAGCCCGGGACAGGCCAGTCAGCCCCAGCATTTT. Translated, it gives CATSPGQASQPQHF.